This T cell receptor beta chain is from a study of cytomegalovirus exposure and HLA in healthy donors. The study, taken as a whole, reports: According to an earlier analysis, most TCR beta V segments yielded productive rearrangements about 90% or about 30% of the time. The study labeled more than 150 TCR beta chains cytomegalovirus-associated.

This CDR3 region has 16 residues. Germline V gene sequence: CDR1 GTSNPN, CDR2 SVGIG (reference sequence). V shed 2 bases and J shed 2 bases, with 17 bases lying between them. Of note for this clone: Its antigen is unidentified.

Primers included in the PCR were 60 Vbeta and 13 Jbeta primers. TCRdb's table, derived via immunoSEQ multiplex PCR, lists solely in-frame clones and lacks some. The sample yields about 120,000 clones, under 80% seen once. Input material: PBMCs. The origin of this receptor is a man in his fifties or sixties in good health and CMV-seropositive. The chain has TRBV30 and TRBJ2-3; D gene uncertain. The CDR3 loop reads CAWSLARLGSTDTQYF. The DNA for the CDR3 is TGTGCCTGGAGTTTAGCCCGCCTCGGATCCACAGATACGCAGTATTTT. Using reference TRBV30 and TRBJ2-3 for the parts outside the CDR3, the full variable domain is SQTIHQWPATLVQPVGSPLSLECTVEGTSNPNLYWYRQAAGRGLQLLFYSVGIGQISSEVPQNLSASRPQDRQFILSSKKLLLSDSGFYLCAWSLARLGSTDTQYFGPGTRLTVL.